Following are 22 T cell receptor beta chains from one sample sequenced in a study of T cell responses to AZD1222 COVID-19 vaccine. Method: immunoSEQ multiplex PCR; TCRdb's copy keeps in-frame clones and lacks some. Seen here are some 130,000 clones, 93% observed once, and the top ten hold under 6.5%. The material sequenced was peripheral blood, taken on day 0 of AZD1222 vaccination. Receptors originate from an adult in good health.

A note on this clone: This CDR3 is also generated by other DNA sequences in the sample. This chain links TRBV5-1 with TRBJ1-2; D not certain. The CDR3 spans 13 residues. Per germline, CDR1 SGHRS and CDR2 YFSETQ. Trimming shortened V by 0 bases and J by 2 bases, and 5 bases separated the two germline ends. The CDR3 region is CASSLGINYGYTF. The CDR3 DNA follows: TGCGCCAGCAGCTTGGGGATCAACTATGGCTACACCTTC.

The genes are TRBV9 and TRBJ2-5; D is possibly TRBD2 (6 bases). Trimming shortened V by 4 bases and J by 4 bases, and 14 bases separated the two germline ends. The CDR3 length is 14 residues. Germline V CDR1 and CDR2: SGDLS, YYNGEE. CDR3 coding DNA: TGTGCCAGCAGCCCACCCGTGGGGGGAGAGACCCAGTACTTC. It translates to CASSPPVGGETQYF. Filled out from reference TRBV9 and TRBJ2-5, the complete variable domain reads DSGVTQTPKHLITATGQRVTLRCSPRSGDLSVYWYQQSLDQGLQFLIQYYNGEERAKGNILERFSAQQFPDLHSELNLSSLELGDSALYFCASSPPVGGETQYFGPGTRLLVL.

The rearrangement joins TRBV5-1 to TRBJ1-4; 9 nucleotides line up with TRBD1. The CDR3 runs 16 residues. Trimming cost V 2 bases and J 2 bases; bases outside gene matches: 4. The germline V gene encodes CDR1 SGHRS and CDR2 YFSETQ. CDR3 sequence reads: CASSFTGGVTNEKLFF. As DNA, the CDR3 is TGCGCCAGCAGCTTCACAGGGGGCGTCACTAATGAAAAACTGTTTTTT.

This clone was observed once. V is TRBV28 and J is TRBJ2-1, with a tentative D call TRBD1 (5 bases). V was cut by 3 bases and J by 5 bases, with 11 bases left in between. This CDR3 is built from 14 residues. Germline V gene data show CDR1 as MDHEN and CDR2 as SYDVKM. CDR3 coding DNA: TGTGCCAGCAGTTTTCCCGACAGAAACAATGAGCAGTTCTTC. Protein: CASSFPDRNNEQFF.

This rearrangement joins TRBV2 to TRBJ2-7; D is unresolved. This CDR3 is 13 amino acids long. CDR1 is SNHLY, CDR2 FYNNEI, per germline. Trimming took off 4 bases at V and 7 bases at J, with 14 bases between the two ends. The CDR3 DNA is TGTGCCAGCAGTGTGCAACCGCCACGGGAGCAGTACTTC. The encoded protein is CASSVQPPREQYF.

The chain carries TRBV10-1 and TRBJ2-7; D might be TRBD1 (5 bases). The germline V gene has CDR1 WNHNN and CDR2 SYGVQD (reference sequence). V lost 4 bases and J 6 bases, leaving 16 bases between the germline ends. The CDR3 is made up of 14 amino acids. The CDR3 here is CASSVRRETGEQYF. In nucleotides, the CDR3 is TGCGCCAGCAGTGTTCGCAGGGAAACAGGCGAGCAGTACTTC.

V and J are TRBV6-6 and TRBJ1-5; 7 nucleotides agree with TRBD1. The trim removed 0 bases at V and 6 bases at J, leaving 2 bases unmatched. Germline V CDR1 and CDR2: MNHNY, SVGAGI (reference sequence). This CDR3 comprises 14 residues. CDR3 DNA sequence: TGTGCCAGCAGTTACTCACAGGGGAGTCAGCCCCAGCATTTT. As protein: CASSYSQGSQPQHF.

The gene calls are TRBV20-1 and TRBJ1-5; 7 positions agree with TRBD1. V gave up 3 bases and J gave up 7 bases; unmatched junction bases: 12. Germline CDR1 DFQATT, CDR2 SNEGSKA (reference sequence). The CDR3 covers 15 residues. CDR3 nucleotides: TGCAGTGCTAGTGAAGACAGGGTGCTAGGGCAGCCCCAGCATTTT. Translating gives CSASEDRVLGQPQHF.

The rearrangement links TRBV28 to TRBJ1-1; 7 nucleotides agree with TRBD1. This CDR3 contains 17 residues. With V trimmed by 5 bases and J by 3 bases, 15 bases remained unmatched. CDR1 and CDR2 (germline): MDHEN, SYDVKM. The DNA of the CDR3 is TGTGCCAGCAGTCTCACCCCAGGGGGACTTGGGTACACTGAAGCTTTCTTT. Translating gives CASSLTPGGLGYTEAFF.

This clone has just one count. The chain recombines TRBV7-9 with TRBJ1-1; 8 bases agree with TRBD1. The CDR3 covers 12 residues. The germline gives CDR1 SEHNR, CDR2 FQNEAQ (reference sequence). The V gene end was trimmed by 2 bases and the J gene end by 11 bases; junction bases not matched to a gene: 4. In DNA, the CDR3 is TGTGCCAGCAGCTTAATCGGACAGGGTGCTTTCTTT. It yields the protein CASSLIGQGAFF.

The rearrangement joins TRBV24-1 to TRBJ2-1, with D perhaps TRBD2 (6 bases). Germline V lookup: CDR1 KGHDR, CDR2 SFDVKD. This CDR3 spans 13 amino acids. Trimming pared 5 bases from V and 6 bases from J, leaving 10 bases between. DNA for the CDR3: TGTGCCACCAGTGTTGGGACTGGCAATGAGCAGTTCTTC. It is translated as CATSVGTGNEQFF.

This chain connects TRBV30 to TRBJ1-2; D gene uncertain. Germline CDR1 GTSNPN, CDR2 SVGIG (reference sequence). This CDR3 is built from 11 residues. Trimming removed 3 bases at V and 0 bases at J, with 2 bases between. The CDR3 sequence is CAWRANYGYTF. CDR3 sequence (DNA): TGTGCCTGGAGGGCTAACTATGGCTACACCTTC.

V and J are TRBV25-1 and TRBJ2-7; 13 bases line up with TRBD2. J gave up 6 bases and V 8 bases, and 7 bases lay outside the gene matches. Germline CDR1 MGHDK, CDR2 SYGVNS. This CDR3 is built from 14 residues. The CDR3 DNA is TGTGCCAGCTCCGGGACTAGCGGGAATCCCGAGCAGTACTTC. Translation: CASSGTSGNPEQYF.

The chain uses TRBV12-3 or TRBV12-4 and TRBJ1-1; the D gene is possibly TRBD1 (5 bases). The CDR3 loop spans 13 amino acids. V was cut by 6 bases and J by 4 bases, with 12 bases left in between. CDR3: CASSGTWGTEAFF. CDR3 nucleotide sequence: TGTGCCAGCAGCGGGACCTGGGGCACTGAAGCTTTCTTT.

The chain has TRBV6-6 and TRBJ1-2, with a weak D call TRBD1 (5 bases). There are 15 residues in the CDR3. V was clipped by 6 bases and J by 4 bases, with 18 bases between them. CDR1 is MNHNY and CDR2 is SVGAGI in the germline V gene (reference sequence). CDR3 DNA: TGTGCCAGCAGCTCATTGACAGAGACTTTCTATGGCTACACCTTC. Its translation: CASSSLTETFYGYTF.

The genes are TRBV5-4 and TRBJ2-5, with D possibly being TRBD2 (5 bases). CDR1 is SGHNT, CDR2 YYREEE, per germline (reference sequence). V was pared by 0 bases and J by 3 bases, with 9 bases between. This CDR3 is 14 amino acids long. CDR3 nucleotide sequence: TGTGCCAGCAGCTTGGATCCGGAGGAAGAGACCCAGTACTTC. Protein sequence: CASSLDPEEETQYF.

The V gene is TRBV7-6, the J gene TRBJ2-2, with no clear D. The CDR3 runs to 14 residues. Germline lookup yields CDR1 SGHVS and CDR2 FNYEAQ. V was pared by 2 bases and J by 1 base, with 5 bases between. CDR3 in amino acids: CASSLSVNTGELFF. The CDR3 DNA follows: TGTGCCAGCAGCTTATCTGTGAACACCGGGGAGCTGTTTTTT.

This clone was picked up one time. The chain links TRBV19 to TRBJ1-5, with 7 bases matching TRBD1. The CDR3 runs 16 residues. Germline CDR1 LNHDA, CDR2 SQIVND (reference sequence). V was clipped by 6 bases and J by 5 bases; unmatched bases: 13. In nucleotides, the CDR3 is TGTGCCAGTAGCAGGTCCGGGACAGCCTACTATCAGCCCCAGCATTTT. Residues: CASSRSGTAYYQPQHF.

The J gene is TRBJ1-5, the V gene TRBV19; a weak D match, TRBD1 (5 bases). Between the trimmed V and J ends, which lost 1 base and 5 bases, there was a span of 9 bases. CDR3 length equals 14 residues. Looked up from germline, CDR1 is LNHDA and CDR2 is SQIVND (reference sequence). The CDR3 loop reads CASSIVDSDQPQHF. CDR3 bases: TGTGCCAGTAGTATAGTTGACAGCGATCAGCCCCAGCATTTT.

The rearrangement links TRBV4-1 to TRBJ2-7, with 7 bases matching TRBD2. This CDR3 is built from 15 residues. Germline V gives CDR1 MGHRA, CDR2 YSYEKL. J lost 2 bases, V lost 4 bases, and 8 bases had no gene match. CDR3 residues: CASSRRLAGPYEQYF. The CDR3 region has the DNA TGCGCCAGCAGCCGGCGACTAGCTGGTCCCTACGAGCAGTACTTC.

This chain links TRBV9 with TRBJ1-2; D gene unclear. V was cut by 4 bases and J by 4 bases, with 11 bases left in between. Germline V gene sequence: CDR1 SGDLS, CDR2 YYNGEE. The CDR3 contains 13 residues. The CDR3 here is CASSRTGSYGYTF. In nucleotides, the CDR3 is TGTGCCAGCAGCAGGACGGGCTCCTATGGCTACACCTTC.

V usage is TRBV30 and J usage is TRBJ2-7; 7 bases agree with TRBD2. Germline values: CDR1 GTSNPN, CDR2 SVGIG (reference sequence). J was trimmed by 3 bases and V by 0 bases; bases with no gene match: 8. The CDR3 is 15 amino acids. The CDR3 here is CAWSVSGLTGYEQYF. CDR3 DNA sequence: TGTGCCTGGAGTGTTAGCGGGCTAACCGGCTACGAGCAGTACTTC.